The present T cell receptor beta chain was sequenced within a study of Tregs in tolerant kidney transplant recipients. Generated by immunoSEQ multiplex PCR, the TCRdb table keeps only in-frame clones and is missing some. The top ten hold 7.1% of the sample, which has 2,000 to 2,500 clones, 40% to 50% seen once. V gave up 4 bases and J gave up 5 bases, with 8 bases separating them. This CDR3 is built from 12 residues. The V gene's germline CDR1 is SNHLY and CDR2 FYNNEI. Regarding the study as a whole: Expanding Tregs on activated donor B cells appeared to best identify donor-specific TCRbeta clones. This study did not directly address biological reproducibility.

Concerning this clone itself: Its antigen is unknown.

The rearrangement uses TRBV2 and TRBJ2-5; a weak D match, TRBD2 (6 bases). The sequence was obtained from a human donor in good health. The specimen was Tregs from blood cultured with allogeneic cells. The CDR3 spells CASSGGRETQYF. The CDR3 DNA follows: TGTGCCAGCAGTGGGGGGAGGGAGACCCAGTACTTC.